In its sample, the clone carrying this TCR beta chain was seen a few times. Its antigen is as yet unknown. TCRdb processed the RT-PCR reads anew with MiXCR; each CDR3 protein has one entry. The sample shows about 480,000 distinct CDR3 sequences, 10% to 15% of them seen only once. This CDR3 spans 14 amino acids. V was pared by 6 bases and J by 5 bases, with 7 bases of the junction left unmatched. CDR1 and CDR2 from the germline V gene are SQVTM and ANQGSEA. The data stem from a study of response to subunit inactivated influenza vaccine. Study-level results: Every seasonal influenza vaccination brings in few new T cells, the authors suggested.

This sequence was found in a man aged 50 to 60 who received an inactivated influenza vaccine. The input for sequencing was PBMCs from blood, taken 45 days after vaccination. The rearrangement links TRBV29-1 to TRBJ2-7; TRBD2 aligns across 13 bases. CDR3 protein: CSVETSGRANEQYF. The CDR3 DNA sequence: TGCAGCGTCGAAACTAGCGGGAGGGCCAACGAGCAGTACTTC.